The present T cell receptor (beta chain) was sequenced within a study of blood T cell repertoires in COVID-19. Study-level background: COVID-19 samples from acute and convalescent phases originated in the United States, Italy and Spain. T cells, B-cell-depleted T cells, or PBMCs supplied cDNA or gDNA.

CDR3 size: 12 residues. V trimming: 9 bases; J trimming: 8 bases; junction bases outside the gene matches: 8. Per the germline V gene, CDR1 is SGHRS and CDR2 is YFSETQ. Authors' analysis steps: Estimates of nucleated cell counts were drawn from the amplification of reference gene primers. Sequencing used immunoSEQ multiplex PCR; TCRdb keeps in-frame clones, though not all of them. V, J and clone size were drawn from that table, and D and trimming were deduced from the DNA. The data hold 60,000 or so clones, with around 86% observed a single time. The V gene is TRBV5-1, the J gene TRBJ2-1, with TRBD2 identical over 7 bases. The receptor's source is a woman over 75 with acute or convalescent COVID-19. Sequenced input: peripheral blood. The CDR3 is CATQRGGDEQFF. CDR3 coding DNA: TGCGCCACCCAGCGGGGCGGGGATGAGCAGTTCTTC.